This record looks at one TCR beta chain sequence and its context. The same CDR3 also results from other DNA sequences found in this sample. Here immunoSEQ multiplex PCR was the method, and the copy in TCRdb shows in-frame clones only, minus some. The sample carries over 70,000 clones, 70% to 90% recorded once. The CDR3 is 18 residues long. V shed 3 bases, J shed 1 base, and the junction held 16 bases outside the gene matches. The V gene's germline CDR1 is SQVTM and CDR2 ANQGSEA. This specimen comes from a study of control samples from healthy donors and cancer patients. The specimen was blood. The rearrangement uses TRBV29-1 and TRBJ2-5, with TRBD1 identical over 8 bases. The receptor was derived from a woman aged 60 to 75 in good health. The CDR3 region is CSVDQDRVPTGFQETQYF. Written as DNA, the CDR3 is TGCAGCGTTGATCAGGACAGGGTGCCAACGGGGTTCCAAGAGACCCAGTACTTC.